These 20 T cell receptor beta chains share one sample of origin, sequenced in a study of T cell responses to AZD1222 COVID-19 vaccine. Clones were sequenced by immunoSEQ multiplex PCR, and TCRdb holds only the in-frame ones, with some missing. The sample lists about 110,000 clones; approximately 94% were seen once. Sample: peripheral blood, taken 28 days after the second AZD1222 dose. The receptors shown here come from an adult who received the AZD1222 COVID-19 vaccine.

The genes are TRBV9 and TRBJ2-3; the match to TRBD2 covers 11 bases. CDR3 length: 19 amino acids. Germline V gene data show CDR1 as SGDLS and CDR2 as YYNGEE. V lost 0 bases to trimming and J lost 3 bases; unmatched junction nucleotides: 12. CDR3 sequence (DNA): TGTGCCAGCAGCGTAGGGTTAGCGGGGGGGAGTGGCCTTACAGATACGCAGTATTTT. Amino acid sequence: CASSVGLAGGSGLTDTQYF.

As DNA, the CDR3 is TGCGCCAGCAGCGTGGACCGCGCCTACGAGCAGTACTTC. Its protein product is CASSVDRAYEQYF. The rearrangement joins TRBV5-1 to TRBJ2-7; D not resolved. CDR3 length: 13 residues. The V and J ends lost 4 bases and 2 bases respectively, with 10 bases between them. In germline, CDR1 is SGHRS, CDR2 YFSETQ.

The chain joins TRBV5-4 to TRBJ1-5; 8 nucleotides align to TRBD1. Germline-derived CDR1 and CDR2 are SGHNT and YYREEE (reference sequence). The length of the CDR3 is 15 residues. Trimming at V came to 5 bases and at J to 0 bases, leaving 4 bases not matched to a gene. The CDR3 is CASRGTGNSNQPQHF. CDR3 DNA: TGTGCCAGCAGGGGGACAGGTAATAGCAATCAGCCCCAGCATTTT.

V usage is TRBV6-1 and J usage is TRBJ2-7; D might be TRBD1 (6 bases). The CDR3 has 17 amino acids. Germline values: CDR1 MNHNS, CDR2 SASEGT. V was trimmed by 1 base and J by 2 bases, leaving 18 bases between them. CDR3 residues: CASSEGVWAGDTYEQYF. CDR3 sequence (DNA): TGTGCCAGCAGTGAAGGGGTTTGGGCAGGGGATACCTACGAGCAGTACTTC.

The V call is TRBV15, the J call TRBJ2-1, with D possibly matching TRBD2 (5 bases). V dropped 0 bases and J dropped 4 bases, with 10 bases sitting between them. Per the germline V gene, CDR1 is LNHNV and CDR2 is YYDKDF (reference sequence). The CDR3 totals 15 residues. DNA of the CDR3: TGTGCCACCAGCAGAGAACGGGGAGTATACAATGAGCAGTTCTTC. This encodes CATSRERGVYNEQFF.

The chain employs TRBV6-5 and TRBJ1-2; TRBD1 matches at 11 bases. The germline CDR1 and CDR2 sequences are MNHEY and SVGAGI. The CDR3 length is 15 residues. V lost 5 bases and J lost 3; bases outside the gene matches: 5. The DNA for the CDR3 is TGTGCCAGCAGTAATCCGGGACAGGGGGACTATGGCTACACCTTC. Translated: CASSNPGQGDYGYTF.

V is TRBV7-8 and J is TRBJ1-4; D remains unclear. Germline assignment: CDR1 SGHVS and CDR2 FQNEAQ. CDR3 length: 14 amino acids. V was cut by 4 bases and J by 7 bases, with 13 bases left in between. This chain's CDR3 is CASSWGRASEKLFF. CDR3 in DNA: TGTGCCAGCAGCTGGGGTAGGGCAAGTGAAAAACTGTTTTTT.

Turning to this clone: This specimen includes other DNA sequences encoding the same CDR3. The V and J genes are TRBV3-1 (or the pseudogene TRBV3-2) and TRBJ1-1; possibly TRBD1 for D (5 bases). From germline, CDR1 is LGHDT and CDR2 YNNKEL (reference sequence). This CDR3 is built from 14 residues. Deletions cut 0 bases from V and 1 base from J, with 6 bases between. DNA for the CDR3: TGTGCCAGCAGCCAAGATGGGGGGAACACTGAAGCTTTCTTT. Its translation is CASSQDGGNTEAFF.

The chain has TRBV7-9 and TRBJ1-1, with D possibly TRBD1 on 6 matching bases. The V end lost 3 bases, the J end lost 10 bases, and 15 bases lay between the germline ends. Germline CDR1 SEHNR, CDR2 FQNEAQ (reference sequence). The CDR3 loop spans 13 amino acids. CDR3 region: CASSFNGGRRAFF. The CDR3 DNA is TGTGCCAGCAGCTTCAATGGGGGGCGTCGAGCTTTCTTT. Combining the CDR3 with reference TRBV7-9 and TRBJ1-1 gives the whole variable domain DTGVSQNPRHKITKRGQNVTFRCDPISEHNRLYWYRQTLGQGPEFLTYFQNEAQLEKSRLLSDRFSAERPKGSFSTLEIQRTEQGDSAMYLCASSFNGGRRAFFGQGTRLTVV.

A single count supports this clone. The rearrangement joins TRBV25-1 to TRBJ1-1, with D unresolved. This CDR3 has 13 residues. V was trimmed by 2 bases and J by 7 bases, leaving 11 bases between them. Germline values: CDR1 MGHDK, CDR2 SYGVNS. The CDR3 nucleotides are TGTGCCAGCAGTGAAGCCACCCGGATTGAAGCTTTCTTT. It translates to CASSEATRIEAFF.

The chain joins TRBV27 to TRBJ2-3; TRBD1 is a possible D gene (5 bases). From germline, CDR1 is MNHEY and CDR2 SMNVEV (reference sequence). The V end was cut by 6 bases, the J end by 3 bases, with 10 bases between. The CDR3 extends over 13 amino acids. CDR3 region: CASRKGVTDTQYF. CDR3 nucleotides: TGTGCCAGCAGAAAAGGGGTGACAGATACGCAGTATTTT.

The chain is built from TRBV7-9 and TRBJ1-2; 7 nucleotides line up with TRBD1. Germline V gene data show CDR1 as SEHNR and CDR2 as FQNEAQ (reference sequence). The CDR3 consists of 12 residues. Trimming removed 5 bases from V and 8 bases from J; junction bases left unmatched: 5. The CDR3 sequence: CASSQGGAGYTF. The CDR3 region has the DNA TGTGCCAGCAGCCAGGGGGGAGCGGGCTACACCTTC.

This clone was seen a few times. The genes are TRBV4-1 and TRBJ1-5; TRBD1 might be the D (5 bases). CDR1 and CDR2 from the germline V gene are MGHRA and YSYEKL. This CDR3 spans 17 amino acids. Trimming took 0 bases from V and 4 from J, leaving 16 bases between them. The CDR3 DNA reads TGCGCCAGCAGCCAAGACAAATGGCAGGGTGTGAATCAGCCCCAGCATTTT. This encodes CASSQDKWQGVNQPQHF.

As DNA, the CDR3 is TGTGCCAGCTCGCTAAGCGGGGGCGAGGAGAATACGCAGTATTTT. Its protein product is CASSLSGGEENTQYF. The chain uses TRBV18 and TRBJ2-3; 8 bases line up with TRBD2. CDR3 length: 15 residues. V gave up 6 bases and J gave up 7 bases; unmatched junction bases: 12. CDR1 KGHSH and CDR2 LQKENI come from the germline V gene.

The V and J genes are TRBV7-8 and TRBJ2-1; TRBD1 might be the D (5 bases). In germline, CDR1 is SGHVS, CDR2 FQNEAQ. Trimming pared 5 bases from V and 7 bases from J, leaving 12 bases between. This CDR3 has 13 amino acids. The CDR3 coding sequence is TGTGCCAGCAGCCCAGGGTACGGGAATGAGCAGTTCTTC. It specifies CASSPGYGNEQFF.

This sequence joins TRBV11-2 and TRBJ1-1, with D possibly being TRBD1 (6 bases). The CDR3 contains 16 residues. V lost 5 bases, J lost 2 bases, and 18 bases lay in between. Germline V CDR1 and CDR2: SGHAT, FQNNGV. CDR3 sequence: CASSHQPRTVNTEAFF. In nucleotides, the CDR3 is TGTGCCAGCAGCCACCAACCGCGGACAGTTAACACTGAAGCTTTCTTT.

The rearrangement joins TRBV24-1 to TRBJ2-7; TRBD1 matches at 8 bases. CDR3 length: 15 amino acids. CDR1 and CDR2 (germline): KGHDR, SFDVKD. V lost 10 bases, J lost 4 bases, and 14 bases stayed unmatched. CDR3 amino acids: CATQPRGRSQYEQYF. CDR3 bases: TGTGCCACGCAACCCAGGGGGCGCTCCCAATACGAGCAGTACTTC.

This sequence joins TRBV5-6 and TRBJ1-1; D remains ambiguous. CDR3 length: 15 amino acids. V was clipped by 4 bases and J by 2 bases, with 15 bases between them. CDR1 and CDR2 (germline): SGHDT, YYEEEE. CDR3 sequence (DNA): TGTGCCAGCAGCCAACCTGAGGCGCCTAACACTGAAGCTTTCTTT. Translation gives CASSQPEAPNTEAFF.

The chain recombines TRBV10-3 with TRBJ1-2; 7 nucleotides agree with TRBD1. This CDR3 has 13 amino acids. Per the germline V gene, CDR1 is ENHRY and CDR2 is SYGVKD. V was clipped by 6 bases and J by 7 bases; unmatched bases: 8. CDR3 sequence reads: CAISLGTAGGYTF. CDR3 DNA: TGTGCCATCAGCCTCGGGACAGCGGGTGGCTACACCTTC.

The chain joins TRBV13 to TRBJ2-2; D perhaps matches TRBD2 (6 bases). There are 15 residues in the CDR3. CDR1 is PRHDT, CDR2 FYEKMQ, per germline (reference sequence). The ends were cut back, 4 bases at V and 3 bases at J, with 12 bases in the middle. Here the CDR3 DNA reads TGTGCCAGCAGCTCAGGGAGGTTGGACACCGGGGAGCTGTTTTTT. Residues: CASSSGRLDTGELFF.